This T cell receptor beta chain was recorded in a study of sequential checkpoint blockade in melanoma (dated by TCRdb to the late 2010s). At the level of the whole study: Patients were randomized 1:1 to first-line nivolumab followed by ipilimumab (arm A) or ipilimumab followed by nivolumab (arm B). Maintenance nivolumab came after each of the two trial sequences.

The immunoSEQ Assay was used to immunosequence TCRbeta CDR3 regions from genomic DNA. Genomic DNA was amplified by bias-controlled multiplex PCR before high-throughput sequencing. The study's own analysis went as follows. To quantify the absolute abundance of each unique TCRbeta CDR3 region, the sequences were collapsed and filtered. Clonality, defined as 1 minus Pielou's evenness, was calculated using productive rearrangements only. Clones with significantly greater frequencies in on-treatment versus baseline samples were identified using a previously published method. Sourced from immuneACCESS, this table was stored by TCRdb with only in-frame sequences that have V and J called. A share of the clones is absent; for the studies checked, an unresolved V gene accounts for under half, and the remainder has no known explanation. V and J calls and clone size follow that table, whereas D and trimming were derived from the DNA. Counted in this sample were 31,000 or so clones; 70% to 90% of them appeared once. Approximately 23% of the sample is held by the ten biggest clonotypes.

About this clone itself: The antigen this receptor binds is unknown. No much larger clone exists at a distance of one base, and base qualities are not known.

Reading from cysteine to phenylalanine, the CDR3 counts 12 amino acids. The DNA shown is the 36-base CDR3, in frame from base 1. V and J are truncated by 8 bases and 0 bases respectively, leaving an intervening sequence of 4 bases. The germline V gene (reference sequence) sets CDR1 to LNHDA and CDR2 to SQIVND. What the study reported, not specific to this receptor: The model for predicting response that combines TCR metrics with mutation burden needs to be validated in larger, independent patient cohorts.

The treatment or condition label, as the study defines it: randomized to nivolumab then ipilimumab (arm A) or the reverse (arm B). No trial patient had received prior DNA-damaging chemotherapy. Live CD3+CD8+ cells negative for CD19 and CD56 were sorted from thawed PBMCs on a FACS Aria II flow cytometer. The samples were obtained from melanoma patients enrolled in CheckMate 064, an open-label, randomized phase II trial testing sequential checkpoint blockade. Peripheral blood mononuclear cells were collected by leukapheresis, purified with Ficoll-Paque, and frozen in human serum with approximately 10% DMSO. Immediately after sorting, the purity of sorted blood CD3+CD8+ cells was verified to be >95%, after which DNA was extracted.

The sample consisted of CD8+ T cells sorted from blood (inferred from file names), taken from a patient given nivolumab and ipilimumab in sequence. The receptor's source is a human donor with melanoma. The V and J segments used are TRBV19 and TRBJ2-2; the D gene lacks a confident call. For the CDR3, the sequence is CASLSNTGELFF. The DNA is as follows: TGTGCCAGTCTGTCGAACACCGGGGAGCTGTTTTTT.